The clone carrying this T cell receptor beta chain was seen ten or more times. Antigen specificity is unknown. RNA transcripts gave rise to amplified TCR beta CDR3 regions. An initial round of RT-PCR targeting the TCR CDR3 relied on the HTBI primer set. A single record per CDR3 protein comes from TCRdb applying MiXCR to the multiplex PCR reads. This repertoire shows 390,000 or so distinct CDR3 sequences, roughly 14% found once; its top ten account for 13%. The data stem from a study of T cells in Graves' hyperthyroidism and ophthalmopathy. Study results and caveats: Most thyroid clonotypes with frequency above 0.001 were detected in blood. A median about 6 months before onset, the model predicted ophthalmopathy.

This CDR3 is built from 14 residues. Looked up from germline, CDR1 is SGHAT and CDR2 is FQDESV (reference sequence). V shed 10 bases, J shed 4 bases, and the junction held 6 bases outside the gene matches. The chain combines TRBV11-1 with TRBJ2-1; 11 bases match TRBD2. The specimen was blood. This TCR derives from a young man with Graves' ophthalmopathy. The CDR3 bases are TGTGCCACCGGGACTAGCGGCTATTACAATGAGCAGTTCTTC. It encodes CATGTSGYYNEQFF.